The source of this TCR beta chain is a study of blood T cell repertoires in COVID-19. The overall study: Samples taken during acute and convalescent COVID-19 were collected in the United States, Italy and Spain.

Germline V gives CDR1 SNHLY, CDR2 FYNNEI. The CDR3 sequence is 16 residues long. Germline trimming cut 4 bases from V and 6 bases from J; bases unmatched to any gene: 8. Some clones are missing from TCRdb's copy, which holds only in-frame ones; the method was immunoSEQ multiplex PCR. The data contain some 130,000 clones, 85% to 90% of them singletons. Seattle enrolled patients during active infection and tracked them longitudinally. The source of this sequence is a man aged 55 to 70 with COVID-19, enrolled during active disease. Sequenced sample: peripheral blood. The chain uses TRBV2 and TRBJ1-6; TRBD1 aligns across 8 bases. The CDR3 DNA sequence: TGTGCCAGCAGTGGGCAGGGGGCAAGTGGTAATTCACCCCTCCACTTT. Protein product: CASSGQGASGNSPLHF.